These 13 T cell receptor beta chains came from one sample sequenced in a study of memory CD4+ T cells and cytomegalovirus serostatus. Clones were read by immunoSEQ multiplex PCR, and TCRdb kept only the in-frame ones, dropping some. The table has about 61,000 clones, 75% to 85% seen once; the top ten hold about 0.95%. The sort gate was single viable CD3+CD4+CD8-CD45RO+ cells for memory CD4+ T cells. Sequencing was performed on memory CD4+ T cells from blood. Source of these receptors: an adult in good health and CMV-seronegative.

DNA of the CDR3: TGTGCCAGCTCACCACAGAGCGGGTCATCTAGTGGGGCCAACGTCCTGACTTTC. It codes for CASSPQSGSSSGANVLTF. The chain employs TRBV18 and TRBJ2-6; D is possibly TRBD2 (6 bases). The V gene lost 1 base and the J gene lost 3 bases, with 16 bases spanning the gap. The CDR3 has 18 residues. CDR1 is KGHSH, CDR2 LQKENI, per germline. The whole variable domain, remainder taken from reference TRBV18 and TRBJ2-6, is NAGVMQNPRHLVRRRGQEARLRCSPMKGHSHVYWYRQLPEEGLKFMVYLQKENIIDESGMPKERFSAEFPKEGPSILRIQQVVRGDSAAYFCASSPQSGSSSGANVLTFGAGSRLTVL.

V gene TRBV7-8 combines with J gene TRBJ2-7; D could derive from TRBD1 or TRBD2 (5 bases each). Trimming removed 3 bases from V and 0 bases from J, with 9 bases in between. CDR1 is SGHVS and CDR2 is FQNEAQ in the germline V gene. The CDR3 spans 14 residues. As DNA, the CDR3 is TGTGCCAGCAGCTTTGCAGGGAGCTCCTACGAGCAGTACTTC. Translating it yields CASSFAGSSYEQYF.

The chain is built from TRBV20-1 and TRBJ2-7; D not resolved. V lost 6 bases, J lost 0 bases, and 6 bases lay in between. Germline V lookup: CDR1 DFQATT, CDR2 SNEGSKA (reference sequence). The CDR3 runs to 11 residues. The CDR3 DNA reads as TGCAGTGCACAGACCTCCTACGAGCAGTACTTC. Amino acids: CSAQTSYEQYF.

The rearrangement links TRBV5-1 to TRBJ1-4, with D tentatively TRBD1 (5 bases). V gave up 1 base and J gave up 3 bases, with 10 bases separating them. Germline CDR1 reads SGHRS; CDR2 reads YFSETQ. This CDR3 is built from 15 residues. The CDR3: CASSLSTAPNEKLFF. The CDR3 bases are TGCGCCAGCAGCTTGTCGACAGCTCCTAATGAAAAACTGTTTTTT.

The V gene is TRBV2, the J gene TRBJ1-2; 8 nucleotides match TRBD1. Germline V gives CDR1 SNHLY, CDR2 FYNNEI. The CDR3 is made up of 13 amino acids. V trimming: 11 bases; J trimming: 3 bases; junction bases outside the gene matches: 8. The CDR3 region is CAGQGLLDYGYTF. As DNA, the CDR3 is TGTGCCGGACAGGGTCTCCTAGACTATGGCTACACCTTC. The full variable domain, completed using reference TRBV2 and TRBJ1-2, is EPEVTQTPSHQVTQMGQEVILRCVPISNHLYFYWYRQILGQKVEFLVSFYNNEISEKSEIFDDQFSVERPDGSNFTLKIRSTKLEDSAMYFCAGQGLLDYGYTFGSGTRLTVV.

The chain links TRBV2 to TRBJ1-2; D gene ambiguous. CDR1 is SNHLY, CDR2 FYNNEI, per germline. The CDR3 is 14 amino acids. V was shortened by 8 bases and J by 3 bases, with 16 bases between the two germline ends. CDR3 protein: CASEVGGGYYGYTF. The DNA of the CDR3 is TGTGCCAGCGAGGTAGGAGGCGGCTACTATGGCTACACCTTC.

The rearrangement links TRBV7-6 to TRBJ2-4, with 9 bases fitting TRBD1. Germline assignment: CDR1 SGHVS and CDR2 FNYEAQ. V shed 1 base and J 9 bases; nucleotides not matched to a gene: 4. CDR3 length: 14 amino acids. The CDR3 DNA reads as TGTGCCAGCAGCTTAGGCTCGACAGGGGGCATTCAGTACTTC. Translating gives CASSLGSTGGIQYF.

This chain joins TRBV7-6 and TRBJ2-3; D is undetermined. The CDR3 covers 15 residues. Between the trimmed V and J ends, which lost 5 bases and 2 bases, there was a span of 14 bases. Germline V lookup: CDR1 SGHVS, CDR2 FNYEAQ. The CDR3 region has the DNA TGTGCCAGCAGCCCTAGAGGCATGAACACAGATACGCAGTATTTT. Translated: CASSPRGMNTDTQYF.

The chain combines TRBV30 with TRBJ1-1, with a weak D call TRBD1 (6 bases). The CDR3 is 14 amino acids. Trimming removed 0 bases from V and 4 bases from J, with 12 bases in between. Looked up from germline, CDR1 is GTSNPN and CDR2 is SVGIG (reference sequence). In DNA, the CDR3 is TGTGCCTGGAGTGTAAGCGGGGGCCGCACTGAAGCTTTCTTT. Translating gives CAWSVSGGRTEAFF.

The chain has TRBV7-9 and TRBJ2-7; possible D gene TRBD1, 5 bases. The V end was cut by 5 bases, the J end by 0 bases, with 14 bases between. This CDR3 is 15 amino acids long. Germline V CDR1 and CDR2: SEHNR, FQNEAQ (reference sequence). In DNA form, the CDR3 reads TGTGCCAGCAGCCCACGGTGGGGCAGCTCCTACGAGCAGTACTTC. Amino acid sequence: CASSPRWGSSYEQYF.

The DNA of the CDR3 is TGTGCCAGTAGTCAGTCACCCCAGCCCCAGCATTTT. Translating gives CASSQSPQPQHF. The chain combines TRBV19 with TRBJ1-5; D is unresolved. Germline V gene sequence: CDR1 LNHDA, CDR2 SQIVND (reference sequence). Trimming took 5 bases from V and 7 from J, leaving 9 bases between them. The CDR3 consists of 12 residues.

The CDR3 region is CASSLVRAGERETQYF. In DNA form, the CDR3 reads TGTGCCAGCAGCTTAGTACGGGCGGGAGAGCGGGAGACCCAGTACTTC. The J gene is TRBJ2-5, the V gene TRBV7-9; 7 nucleotides agree with TRBD2. The CDR3 consists of 16 residues. From germline, CDR1 is SEHNR and CDR2 FQNEAQ (reference sequence). V shed 1 base, J shed 5 bases, and the junction held 10 bases outside the gene matches.

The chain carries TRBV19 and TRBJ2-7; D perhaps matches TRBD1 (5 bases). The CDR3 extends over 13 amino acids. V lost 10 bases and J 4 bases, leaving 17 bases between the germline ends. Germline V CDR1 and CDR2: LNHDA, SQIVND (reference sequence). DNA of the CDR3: TGTGCCACTTGGAGAGGCCCAGGGTACGAGCAGTACTTC. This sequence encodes CATWRGPGYEQYF.